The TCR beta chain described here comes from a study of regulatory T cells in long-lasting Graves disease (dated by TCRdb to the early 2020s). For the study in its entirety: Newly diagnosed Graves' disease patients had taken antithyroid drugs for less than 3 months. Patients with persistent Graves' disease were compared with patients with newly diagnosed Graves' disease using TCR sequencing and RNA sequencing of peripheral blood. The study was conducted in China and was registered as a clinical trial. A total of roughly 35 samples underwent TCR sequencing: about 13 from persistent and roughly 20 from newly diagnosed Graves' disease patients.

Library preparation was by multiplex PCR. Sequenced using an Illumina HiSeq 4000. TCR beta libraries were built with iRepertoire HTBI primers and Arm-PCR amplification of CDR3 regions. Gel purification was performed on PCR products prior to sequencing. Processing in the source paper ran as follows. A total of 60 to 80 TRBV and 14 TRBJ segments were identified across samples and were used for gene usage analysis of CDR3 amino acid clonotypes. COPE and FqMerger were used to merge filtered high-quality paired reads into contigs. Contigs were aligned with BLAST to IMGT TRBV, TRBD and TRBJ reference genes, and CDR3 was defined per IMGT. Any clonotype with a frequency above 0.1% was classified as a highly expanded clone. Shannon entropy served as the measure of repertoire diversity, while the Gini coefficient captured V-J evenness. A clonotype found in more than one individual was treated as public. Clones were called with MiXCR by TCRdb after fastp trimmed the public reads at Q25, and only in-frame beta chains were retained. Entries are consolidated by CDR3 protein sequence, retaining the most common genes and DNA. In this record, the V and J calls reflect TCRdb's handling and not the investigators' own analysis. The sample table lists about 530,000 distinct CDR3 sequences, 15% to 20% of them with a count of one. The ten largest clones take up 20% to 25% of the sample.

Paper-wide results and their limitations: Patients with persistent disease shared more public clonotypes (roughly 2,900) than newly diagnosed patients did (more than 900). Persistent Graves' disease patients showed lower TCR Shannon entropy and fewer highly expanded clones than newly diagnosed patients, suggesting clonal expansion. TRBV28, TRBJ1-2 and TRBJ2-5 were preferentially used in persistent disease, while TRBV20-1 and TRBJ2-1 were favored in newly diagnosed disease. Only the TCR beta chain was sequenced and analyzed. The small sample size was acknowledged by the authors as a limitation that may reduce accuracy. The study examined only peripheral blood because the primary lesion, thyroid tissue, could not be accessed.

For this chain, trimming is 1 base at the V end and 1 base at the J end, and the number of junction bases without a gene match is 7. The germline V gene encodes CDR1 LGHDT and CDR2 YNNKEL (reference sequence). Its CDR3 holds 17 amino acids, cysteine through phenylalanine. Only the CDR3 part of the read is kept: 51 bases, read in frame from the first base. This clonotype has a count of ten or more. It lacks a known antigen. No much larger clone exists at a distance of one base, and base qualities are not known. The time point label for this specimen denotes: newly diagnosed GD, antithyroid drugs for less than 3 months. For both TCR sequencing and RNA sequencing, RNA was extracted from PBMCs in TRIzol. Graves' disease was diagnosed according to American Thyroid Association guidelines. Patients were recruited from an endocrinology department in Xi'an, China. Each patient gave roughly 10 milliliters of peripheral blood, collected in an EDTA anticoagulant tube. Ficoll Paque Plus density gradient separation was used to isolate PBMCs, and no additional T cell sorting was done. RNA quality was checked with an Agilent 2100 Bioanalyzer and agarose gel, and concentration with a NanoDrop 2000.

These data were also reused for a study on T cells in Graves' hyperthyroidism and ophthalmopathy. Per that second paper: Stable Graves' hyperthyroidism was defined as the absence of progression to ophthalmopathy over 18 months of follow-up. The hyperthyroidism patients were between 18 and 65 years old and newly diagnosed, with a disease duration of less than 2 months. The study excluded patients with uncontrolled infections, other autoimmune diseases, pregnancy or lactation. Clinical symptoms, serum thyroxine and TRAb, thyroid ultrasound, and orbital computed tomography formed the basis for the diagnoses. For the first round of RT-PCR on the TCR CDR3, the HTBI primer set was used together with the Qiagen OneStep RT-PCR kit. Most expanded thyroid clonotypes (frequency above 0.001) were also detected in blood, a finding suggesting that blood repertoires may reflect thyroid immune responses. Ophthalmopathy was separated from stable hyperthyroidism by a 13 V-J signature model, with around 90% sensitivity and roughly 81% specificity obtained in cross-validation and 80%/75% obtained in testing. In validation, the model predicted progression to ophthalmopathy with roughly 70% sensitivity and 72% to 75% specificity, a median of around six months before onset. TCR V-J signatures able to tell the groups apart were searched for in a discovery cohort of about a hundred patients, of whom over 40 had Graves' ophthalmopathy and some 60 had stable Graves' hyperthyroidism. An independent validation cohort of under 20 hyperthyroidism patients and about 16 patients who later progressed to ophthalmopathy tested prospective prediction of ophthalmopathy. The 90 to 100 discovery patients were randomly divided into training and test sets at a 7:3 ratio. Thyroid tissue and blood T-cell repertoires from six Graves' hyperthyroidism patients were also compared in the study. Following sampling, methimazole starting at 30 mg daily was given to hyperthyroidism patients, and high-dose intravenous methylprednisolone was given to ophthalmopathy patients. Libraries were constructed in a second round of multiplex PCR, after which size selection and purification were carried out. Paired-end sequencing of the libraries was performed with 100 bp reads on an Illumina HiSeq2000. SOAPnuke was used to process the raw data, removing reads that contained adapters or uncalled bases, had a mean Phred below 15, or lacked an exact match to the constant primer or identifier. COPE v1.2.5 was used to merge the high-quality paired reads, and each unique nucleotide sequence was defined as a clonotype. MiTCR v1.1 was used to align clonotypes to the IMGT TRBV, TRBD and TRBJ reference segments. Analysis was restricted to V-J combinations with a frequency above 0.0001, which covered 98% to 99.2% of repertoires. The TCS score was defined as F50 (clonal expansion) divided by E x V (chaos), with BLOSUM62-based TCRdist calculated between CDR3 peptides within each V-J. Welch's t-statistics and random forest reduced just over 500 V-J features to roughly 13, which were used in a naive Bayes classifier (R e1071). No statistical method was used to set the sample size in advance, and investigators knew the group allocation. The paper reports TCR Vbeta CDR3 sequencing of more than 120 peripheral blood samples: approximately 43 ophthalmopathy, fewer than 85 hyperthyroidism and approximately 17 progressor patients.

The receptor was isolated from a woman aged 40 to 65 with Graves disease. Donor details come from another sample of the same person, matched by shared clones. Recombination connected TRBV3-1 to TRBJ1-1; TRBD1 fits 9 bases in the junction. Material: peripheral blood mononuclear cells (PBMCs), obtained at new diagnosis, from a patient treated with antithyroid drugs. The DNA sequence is TGTGCCAGCAGCCAAGTGTGGGGACAGGGAGGGAACACTGAAGCTTTCTTT. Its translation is CASSQVWGQGGNTEAFF.